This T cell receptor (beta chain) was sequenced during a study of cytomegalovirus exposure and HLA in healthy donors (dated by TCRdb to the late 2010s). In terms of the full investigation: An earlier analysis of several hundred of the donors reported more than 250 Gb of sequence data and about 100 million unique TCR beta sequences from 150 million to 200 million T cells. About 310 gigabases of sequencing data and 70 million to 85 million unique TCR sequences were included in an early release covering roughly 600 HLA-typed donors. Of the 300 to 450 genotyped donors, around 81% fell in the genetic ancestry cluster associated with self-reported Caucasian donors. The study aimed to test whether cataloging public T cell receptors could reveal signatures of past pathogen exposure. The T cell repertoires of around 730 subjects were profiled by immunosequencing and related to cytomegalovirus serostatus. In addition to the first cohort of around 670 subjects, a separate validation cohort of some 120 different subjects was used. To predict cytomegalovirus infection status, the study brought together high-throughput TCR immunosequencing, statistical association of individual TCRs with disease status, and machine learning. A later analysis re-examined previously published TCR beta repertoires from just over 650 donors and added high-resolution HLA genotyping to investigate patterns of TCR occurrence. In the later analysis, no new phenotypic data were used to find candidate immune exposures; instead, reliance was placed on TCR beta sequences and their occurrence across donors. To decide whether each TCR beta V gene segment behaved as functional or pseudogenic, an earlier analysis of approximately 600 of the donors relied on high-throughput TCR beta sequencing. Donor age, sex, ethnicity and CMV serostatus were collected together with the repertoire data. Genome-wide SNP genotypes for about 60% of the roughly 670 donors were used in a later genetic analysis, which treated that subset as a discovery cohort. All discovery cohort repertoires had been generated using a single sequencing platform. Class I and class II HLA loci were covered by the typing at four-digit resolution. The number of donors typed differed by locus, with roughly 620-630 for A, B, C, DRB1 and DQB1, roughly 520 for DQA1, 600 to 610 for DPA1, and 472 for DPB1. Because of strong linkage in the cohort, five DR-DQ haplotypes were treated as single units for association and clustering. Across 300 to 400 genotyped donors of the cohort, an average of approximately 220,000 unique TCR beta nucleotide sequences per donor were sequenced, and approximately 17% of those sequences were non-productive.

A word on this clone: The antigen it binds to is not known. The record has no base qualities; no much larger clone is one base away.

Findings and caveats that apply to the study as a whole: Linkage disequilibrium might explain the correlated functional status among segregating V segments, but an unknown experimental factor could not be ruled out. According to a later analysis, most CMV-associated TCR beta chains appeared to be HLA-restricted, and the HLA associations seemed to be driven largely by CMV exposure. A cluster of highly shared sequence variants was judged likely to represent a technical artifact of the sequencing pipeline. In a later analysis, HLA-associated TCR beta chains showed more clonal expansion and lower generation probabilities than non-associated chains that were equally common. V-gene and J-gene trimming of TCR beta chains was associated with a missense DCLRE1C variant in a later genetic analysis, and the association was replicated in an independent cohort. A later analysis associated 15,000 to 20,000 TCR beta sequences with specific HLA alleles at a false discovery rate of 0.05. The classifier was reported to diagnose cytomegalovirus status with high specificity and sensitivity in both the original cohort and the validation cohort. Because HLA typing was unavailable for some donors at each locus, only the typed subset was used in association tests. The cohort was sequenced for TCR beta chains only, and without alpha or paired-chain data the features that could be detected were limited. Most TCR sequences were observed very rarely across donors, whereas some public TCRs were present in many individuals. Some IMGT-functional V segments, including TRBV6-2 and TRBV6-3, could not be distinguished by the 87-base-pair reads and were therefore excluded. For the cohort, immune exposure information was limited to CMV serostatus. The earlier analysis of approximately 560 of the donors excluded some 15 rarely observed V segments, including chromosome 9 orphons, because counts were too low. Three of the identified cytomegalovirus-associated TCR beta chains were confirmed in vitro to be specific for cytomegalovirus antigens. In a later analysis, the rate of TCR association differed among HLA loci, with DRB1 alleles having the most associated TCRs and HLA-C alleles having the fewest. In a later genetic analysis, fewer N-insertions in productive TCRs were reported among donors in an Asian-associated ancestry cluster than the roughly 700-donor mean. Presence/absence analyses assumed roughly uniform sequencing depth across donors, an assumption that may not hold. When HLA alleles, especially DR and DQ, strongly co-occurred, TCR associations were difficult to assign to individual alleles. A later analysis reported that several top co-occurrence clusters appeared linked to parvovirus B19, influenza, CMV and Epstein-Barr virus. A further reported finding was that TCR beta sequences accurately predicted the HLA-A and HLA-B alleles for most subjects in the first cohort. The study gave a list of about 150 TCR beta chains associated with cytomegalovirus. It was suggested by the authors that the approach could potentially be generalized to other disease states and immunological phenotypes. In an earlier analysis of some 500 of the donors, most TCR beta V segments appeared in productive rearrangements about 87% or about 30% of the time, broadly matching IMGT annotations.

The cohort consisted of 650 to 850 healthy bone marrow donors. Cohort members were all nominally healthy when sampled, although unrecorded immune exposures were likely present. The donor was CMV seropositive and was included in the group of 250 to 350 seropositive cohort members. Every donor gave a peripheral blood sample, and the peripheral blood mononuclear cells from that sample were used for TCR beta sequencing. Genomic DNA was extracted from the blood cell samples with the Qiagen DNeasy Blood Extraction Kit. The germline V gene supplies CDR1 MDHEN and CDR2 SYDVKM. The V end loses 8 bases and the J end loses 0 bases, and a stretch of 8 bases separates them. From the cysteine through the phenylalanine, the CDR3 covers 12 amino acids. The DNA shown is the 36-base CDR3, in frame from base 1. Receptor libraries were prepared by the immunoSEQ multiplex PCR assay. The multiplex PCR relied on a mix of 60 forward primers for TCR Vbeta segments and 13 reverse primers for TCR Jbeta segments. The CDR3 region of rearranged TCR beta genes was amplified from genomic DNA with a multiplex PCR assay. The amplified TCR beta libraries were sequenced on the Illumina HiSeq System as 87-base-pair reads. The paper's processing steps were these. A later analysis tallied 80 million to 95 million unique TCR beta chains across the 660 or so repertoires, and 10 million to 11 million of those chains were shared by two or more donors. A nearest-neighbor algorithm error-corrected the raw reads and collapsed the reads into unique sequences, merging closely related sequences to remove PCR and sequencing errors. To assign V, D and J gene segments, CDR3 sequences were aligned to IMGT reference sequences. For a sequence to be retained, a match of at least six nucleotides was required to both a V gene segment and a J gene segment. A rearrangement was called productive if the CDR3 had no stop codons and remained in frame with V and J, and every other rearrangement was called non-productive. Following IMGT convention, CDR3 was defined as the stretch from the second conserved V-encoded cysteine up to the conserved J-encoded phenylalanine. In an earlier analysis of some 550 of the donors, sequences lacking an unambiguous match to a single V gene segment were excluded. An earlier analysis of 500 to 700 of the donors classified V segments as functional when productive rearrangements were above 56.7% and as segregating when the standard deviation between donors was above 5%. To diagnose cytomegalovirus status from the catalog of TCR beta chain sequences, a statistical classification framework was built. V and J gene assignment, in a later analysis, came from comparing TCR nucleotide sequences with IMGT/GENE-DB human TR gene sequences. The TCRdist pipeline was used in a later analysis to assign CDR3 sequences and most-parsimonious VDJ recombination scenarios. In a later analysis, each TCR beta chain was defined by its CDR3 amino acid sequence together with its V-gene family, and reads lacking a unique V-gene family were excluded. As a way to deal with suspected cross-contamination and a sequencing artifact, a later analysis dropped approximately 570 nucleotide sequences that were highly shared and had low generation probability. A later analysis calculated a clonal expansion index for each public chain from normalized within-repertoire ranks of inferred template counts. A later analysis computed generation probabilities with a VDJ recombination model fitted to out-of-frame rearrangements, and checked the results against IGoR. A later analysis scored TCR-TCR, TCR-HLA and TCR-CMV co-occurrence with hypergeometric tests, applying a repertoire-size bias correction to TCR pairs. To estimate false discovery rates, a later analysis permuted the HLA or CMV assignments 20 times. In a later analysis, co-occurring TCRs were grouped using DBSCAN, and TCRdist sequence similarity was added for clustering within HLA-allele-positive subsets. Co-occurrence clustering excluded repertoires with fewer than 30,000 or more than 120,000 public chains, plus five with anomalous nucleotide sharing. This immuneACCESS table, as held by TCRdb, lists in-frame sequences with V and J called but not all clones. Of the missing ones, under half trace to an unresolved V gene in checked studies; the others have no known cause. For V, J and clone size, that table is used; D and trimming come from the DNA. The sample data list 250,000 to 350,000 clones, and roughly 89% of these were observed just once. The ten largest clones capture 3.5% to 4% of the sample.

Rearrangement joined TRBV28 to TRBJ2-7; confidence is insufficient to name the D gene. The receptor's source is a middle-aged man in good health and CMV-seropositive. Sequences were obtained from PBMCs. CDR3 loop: CASFSSSYEQYF. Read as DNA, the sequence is TGTGCCAGCTTTAGTTCCTCCTACGAGCAGTACTTC.